Each of the 8 T cell receptor beta chains below was sequenced from the same sample in a study of post-analysis software for immune sequencing data. Study-wide findings and caveats: TRBV segments more frequent in patients than in controls numbered five and included TRBV5-6, TRBV5-1 and TRBV20-1.

Antigens for these TCRs are unknown. Unique-molecular-identifier-tagged TCR beta cDNA libraries were used. TCRdb used MiXCR to reprocess the PCR reads, holding one entry per CDR3 protein. The table records roughly 600,000 distinct CDR3 sequences, about 40% of them present only once. Sequencing was done on a sample of blood. These receptor sequences come from a girl under 18 with multiple sclerosis.

This clonotype was seen a handful of times. The chain joins TRBV7-2 to TRBJ2-7; 7 bases are a match to TRBD2. Germline-derived CDR1 and CDR2 are SGHTA and FQGNSA. V was clipped by 0 bases and J by 3 bases; unmatched bases: 2. The CDR3 covers 14 residues. The CDR3 DNA sequence: TGTGCCAGCAGCTTAGCGGGACTAAACTACGAGCAGTACTTC. Protein sequence: CASSLAGLNYEQYF.

V usage is TRBV12-3 or TRBV12-4 and J usage is TRBJ2-6; 7 nucleotides match TRBD2. The CDR3 length is 17 residues. Trimming at V came to 3 bases and at J to 2 bases, leaving 7 bases not matched to a gene. The CDR3: CASSLRGFNPGANVLTF. For the CDR3, the DNA is TGTGCCAGCAGTTTGCGGGGGTTTAACCCTGGGGCCAACGTCCTGACTTTC.

Only a few counts were recorded for this clonotype. The chain combines TRBV5-1 with TRBJ2-6; D gene ambiguous. V shed 6 bases and J shed 0 bases, with 16 bases lying between them. Germline values: CDR1 SGHRS, CDR2 YFSETQ. The CDR3 totals 17 residues. The CDR3 region has the DNA TGCGCCAGCATATCCCAACGTGGGCGCTCTGGGGCCAACGTCCTGACTTTC. The encoded protein is CASISQRGRSGANVLTF.

The genes are TRBV2 and TRBJ2-7; D is ambiguous. Trimming removed 8 bases from V and 3 bases from J, with 8 bases in between. Germline loops: CDR1 SNHLY, CDR2 FYNNEI. There are 11 residues in the CDR3. The CDR3 nucleotides are TGTGCCAGCGGGCTAGACTACGAGCAGTACTTC. Encoded protein: CASGLDYEQYF.

The CDR3 protein is CASSPDPYGYTF. The CDR3 DNA reads TGTGCCAGCAGTCCGGACCCCTATGGCTACACCTTC. The rearrangement joins TRBV6-5 to TRBJ1-2; D is unclear. Per the germline V gene, CDR1 is MNHEY and CDR2 is SVGAGI. Trimming left V 5 bases short and J 4 bases short, with 8 bases between. The CDR3 consists of 12 residues.

The chain carries TRBV2 and TRBJ2-1; 10 bases agree with TRBD2. From germline, CDR1 is SNHLY and CDR2 FYNNEI. The CDR3 loop spans 14 amino acids. The trim removed 6 bases at V and 14 bases at J, leaving 13 bases unmatched. The CDR3 sequence is CASRPGLASDLEFF. DNA of the CDR3: TGTGCCAGCAGGCCGGGACTAGCGTCGGATCTAGAGTTCTTC.

The V call is TRBV29-1, the J call TRBJ2-3; D call uncertain. This CDR3 is built from 11 residues. Germline CDR1 SQVTM, CDR2 ANQGSEA. Trimming left V 7 bases short and J 5 bases short, with 10 bases between. The CDR3 coding sequence is TGCAGCGCCTTCCCGGGAGATACGCAGTATTTT. Translating it yields CSAFPGDTQYF.

In its sample, this clonotype was seen a few times. The V call is TRBV6-5, the J call TRBJ2-7; 8 bases are a match to TRBD1. Germline lookup yields CDR1 MNHEY and CDR2 SVGAGI. This CDR3 region has 13 residues. The trim removed 6 bases at V and 2 bases at J, leaving 3 bases unmatched. CDR3 loop: CASSGQGTYEQYF. The CDR3, as DNA: TGTGCCAGCAGCGGACAGGGAACCTACGAGCAGTACTTC.